This T cell receptor beta chain is from a study of blood T cell repertoires in COVID-19. This clone showed up just a few times. This CDR3 is built from 14 residues. Between the trimmed V and J ends, which lost 3 bases and 5 bases, there was a span of 10 bases. In germline, CDR1 is SGHTA, CDR2 FQGNSA. The method was immunoSEQ multiplex PCR; TCRdb's version includes in-frame clones alone and lacks a portion of them. This table has 150,000 to 200,000 clones, roughly 84% appearing once. The sequence was collected from a man aged 65 to 79 who had been exposed to COVID-19. Sample: PBMCs or T cells enriched from blood (not recorded which). This rearrangement joins TRBV7-2 to TRBJ2-2; tentative D call: TRBD2 (5 bases). The CDR3 sequence: CASSFWERTGELFF. Here the CDR3 DNA reads TGTGCCAGCAGCTTCTGGGAGAGGACCGGGGAGCTGTTTTTT.